This TCR beta chain stems from a study of response to subunit inactivated influenza vaccine (dated by TCRdb to the late 2010s). About the study as a whole: Deep quantitative T cell receptor repertoire profiling was used in the study to track responses to a trivalent subunit inactivated influenza vaccine. Study-wide findings and limitations: It was suggested by the authors that each seasonal influenza vaccination may recruit only a limited number of new T cells.

Note on this clonotype: Its antigen remains unidentified. Nothing much larger sits one base from this clone, and base qualities are not available.

Looking up the germline V gene yields CDR1 ENHRY and CDR2 SYGVKD. The germline V and J ends show losses of 5 bases and 3 bases respectively, and no gene match explains 5 bases of the junction. The CDR3 holds 15 amino acids from the cysteine to the phenylalanine. Solely the CDR3 DNA is kept, with 45 bases framed from the first base. Libraries were built with RT-PCR. Data came from an Illumina HiSeq 2500. TCRdb handled the public reads itself, with Q25 trimming in fastp and clone calling in MiXCR, and kept productive beta chains. Here each entry gathers all rows of one CDR3 protein and keeps the most common genes and DNA. The sample contains about 520,000 distinct CDR3 sequences, around 7.9% of them found a single time. Around 13% of the sample is in the top ten clones.

The rearranged chain carries TRBV10-3 and TRBJ2-3, with 10 middle bases fitting TRBD2. The material was PBMCs from blood, obtained less than 30 months after vaccination. This TCR came from a man between 50 and 70 years old who received an inactivated influenza vaccine. Donor details come from another sample of the same person, matched by shared clones. The bases are TGTGCCATCAGTCAAAGCGGGGGGGCAACAGATACGCAGTATTTT. The encoded protein is CAISQSGGATDTQYF.